What follows are 32 T cell receptor beta chains derived from one specimen sequenced in a study of control samples from healthy donors and cancer patients (dated by TCRdb to 2018 to 2020). Receptors were amplified or captured by the immunoSEQ multiplex PCR assay. TCRdb provides this immuneACCESS table in a form limited to in-frame rearrangements. Some clones are lacking; in checked studies, under half of them reflect an unresolved V gene, and why the rest are absent is not known. The sample yields approximately 94,000 clones; approximately 88% were counted once. The ten largest clones represent approximately 38% of the sample. The sample consisted of PBMCs. These receptors came from a man between 65 and 80 years old with lung cancer.

This clone was observed a handful of times. The J gene is TRBJ2-1, the V gene TRBV11-3; no clear D. The CDR3 has 14 amino acids. CDR1 SGHNT and CDR2 YENEEA come from the germline V gene. V gave up 5 bases and J gave up 6 bases, with 14 bases separating them. The CDR3 loop reads CASSLGDLANEQFF. DNA of the CDR3: TGTGCCAGCAGCCTAGGAGATTTGGCCAATGAGCAGTTCTTC.

This clone showed up just once. This chain joins TRBV4-2 and TRBJ1-2; D is possibly TRBD1 (6 bases). V dropped 3 bases and J dropped 3 bases, with 17 bases sitting between them. Germline lookup yields CDR1 LGHNA and CDR2 YNFKEQ. This CDR3 has 16 amino acids. DNA of the CDR3: TGTGCCAGCAGCCAGACAGGACAGACCTCCTACTATGGCTACACCTTC. Translating it yields CASSQTGQTSYYGYTF.

The genes are TRBV6-6 and TRBJ2-7; 7 bases match TRBD1. CDR3 size: 15 residues. CDR1 and CDR2 (germline): MNHNY, SVGAGI (reference sequence). The trim removed 2 bases at V and 4 bases at J, leaving 8 bases unmatched. CDR3 residues: CASSYGQGVVYEQYF. The CDR3 DNA sequence: TGTGCCAGCAGTTACGGCCAGGGGGTCGTTTACGAGCAGTACTTC.

The CDR3 DNA reads as TGCGCCAGCAGCGGACTAGCGGGGGGCGCCTACAATGAGCAGTTCTTC. Protein: CASSGLAGGAYNEQFF. The J gene is TRBJ2-1, the V gene TRBV5-1; the match to TRBD2 covers 14 bases. The J segment lost 2 bases and the V segment lost 4 bases, leaving 2 bases of the junction unmatched. This CDR3 contains 16 residues. Germline V CDR1 and CDR2: SGHRS, YFSETQ.

This rearrangement joins TRBV27 to TRBJ1-5; 8 positions agree with TRBD1. Looked up from germline, CDR1 is MNHEY and CDR2 is SMNVEV (reference sequence). The junction had 4 bases not matched to a gene; V was cut back by 4 bases and J by 5 bases. This CDR3 comprises 14 residues. The DNA for the CDR3 is TGTGCCAGCAGTTGGATACAGGGGGATCAGCCCCAGCATTTT. Translated, it gives CASSWIQGDQPQHF.

The chain recombines TRBV7-9 with TRBJ1-1, with TRBD1 matching over 7 bases. The CDR3 length is 15 residues. Looked up from germline, CDR1 is SEHNR and CDR2 is FQNEAQ (reference sequence). With 3 bases clipped from V and 6 bases from J, the junction kept 10 bases outside the gene matches. CDR3 nucleotides: TGTGCCAGCAGCTTTGGCCGACAGGGAATCGCTGAAGCTTTCTTT. It is translated as CASSFGRQGIAEAFF.

The chain links TRBV6-6 to TRBJ2-2, with D maybe TRBD1 (5 bases). V was pared by 0 bases and J by 1 base, with 9 bases between. CDR1 is MNHNY, CDR2 SVGAGI, per germline (reference sequence). This CDR3 has 16 amino acids. In DNA form, the CDR3 reads TGTGCCAGCAGTTACTCGCGAAGGGGGAACACCGGGGAGCTGTTTTTT. Its translation: CASSYSRRGNTGELFF.

The V call is TRBV3-1 (or the pseudogene TRBV3-2), the J call TRBJ1-2, with a tentative D call TRBD1 (6 bases). CDR1 and CDR2 from the germline V gene are LGHDT and YNNKEL (reference sequence). The CDR3 consists of 21 residues. Trimming cost V 0 bases and J 0 bases, with 26 bases left between them. CDR3 sequence: CASSQDSALGGTIPSNYGYTF. For the CDR3, the DNA is TGTGCCAGCAGCCAAGACAGCGCATTAGGGGGAACTATACCGTCTAACTATGGCTACACCTTC.

The J gene is TRBJ1-2, the V gene TRBV29-1, with TRBD1 matching over 12 bases. V was clipped by 7 bases and J by 4 bases; unmatched bases: 10. Looked up from germline, CDR1 is SQVTM and CDR2 is ANQGSEA. This CDR3 comprises 15 residues. The chain's CDR3 is CSGHGTGGDLYGYTF. The CDR3 DNA follows: TGCAGCGGACATGGGACAGGGGGCGACCTCTATGGCTACACCTTC.

This chain connects TRBV27 to TRBJ2-1; D is possibly TRBD1 or TRBD2 (6 bases each). This CDR3 has 15 amino acids. Per the germline V gene, CDR1 is MNHEY and CDR2 is SMNVEV (reference sequence). The V end lost 6 bases, the J end lost 5 bases, and 17 bases lay between the germline ends. CDR3 nucleotides: TGTGCCAGCAGGAAGGGGGGAGCACAACACAATGAGCAGTTCTTC. Amino acid sequence: CASRKGGAQHNEQFF.

The rearrangement links TRBV7-2 to TRBJ2-5; D might be TRBD1 (6 bases). CDR3 length: 13 amino acids. V was clipped by 5 bases and J by 7 bases, with 14 bases between them. The germline V gene encodes CDR1 SGHTA and CDR2 FQGNSA. DNA for the CDR3: TGTGCCAGCAGCCACCGACAGGATGGGACCCAGTACTTC. The encoded protein is CASSHRQDGTQYF. The full variable domain, rest sourced from reference TRBV7-2 and TRBJ2-5, is GAGVSQSPSNKVTEKGKDVELRCDPISGHTALYWYRQSLGQGLEFLIYFQGNSAPDKSGLPSDRFSAERTGGSVSTLTIQRTQQEDSAVYLCASSHRQDGTQYFGPGTRLLVL.

The gene calls are TRBV20-1 and TRBJ2-3, with no clear D. The germline V gene has CDR1 DFQATT and CDR2 SNEGSKA (reference sequence). CDR3 size: 10 residues. Trimming shortened V by 7 bases and J by 3 bases, and 5 bases separated the two germline ends. The CDR3, as DNA: TGCAGTGTCAAAACAGATACGCAGTATTTT. It codes for CSVKTDTQYF.

The DNA of the CDR3 is TGTGCCATCAGTGAAAGGACGGGCGGCAATGAGCAGTTCTTC. It specifies CAISERTGGNEQFF. This chain links TRBV10-3 with TRBJ2-1, with D hard to call. Germline V gene lookup returns CDR1 ENHRY and CDR2 SYGVKD. V gave up 3 bases and J gave up 6 bases, with 12 bases separating them. The CDR3 sequence is 14 residues long.

The genes are TRBV19 and TRBJ1-4; TRBD1 matches 10 bases. Trimming cost V 4 bases and J 8 bases; bases outside gene matches: 7. This CDR3 comprises 15 residues. Per the germline V gene, CDR1 is LNHDA and CDR2 is SQIVND (reference sequence). CDR3 coding DNA: TGTGCCAGTAGTACACCCGGGACAGGGGACGAAAAACTGTTTTTT. It specifies CASSTPGTGDEKLFF.

The chain is built from TRBV28 and TRBJ1-5; TRBD1 matches 7 bases. In germline, CDR1 is MDHEN, CDR2 SYDVKM. V shed 6 bases and J 0 bases; nucleotides not matched to a gene: 5. CDR3 length equals 15 residues. CDR3 amino acids: CASRSDRVSNQPQHF. As DNA, the CDR3 is TGTGCCAGCAGATCTGACAGGGTTAGCAATCAGCCCCAGCATTTT.

This chain uses TRBV19 with TRBJ2-7, with 10 positions matching TRBD1. Germline CDR1 is LNHDA and CDR2 is SQIVND (reference sequence). The CDR3 extends over 14 amino acids. The V and J ends lost 5 bases and 2 bases, in that order; junction bases with no gene match: 3. For the CDR3, the DNA is TGTGCCAGTAGTCAAGGACAGGGGGCCTACGAGCAGTACTTC. Its translation: CASSQGQGAYEQYF.

The chain employs TRBV20-1 and TRBJ2-3; D uncertain. V was cut by 6 bases and J by 2 bases, with 6 bases left in between. The germline gives CDR1 DFQATT, CDR2 SNEGSKA (reference sequence). The CDR3 runs 11 residues. CDR3 region: CSAPTTDTQYF. In DNA, the CDR3 is TGCAGTGCCCCGACCACAGATACGCAGTATTTT.

The rearrangement links TRBV5-6 to TRBJ1-1; the D is unclear. The CDR3 is made up of 12 amino acids. The germline V gene has CDR1 SGHDT and CDR2 YYEEEE. The V end was cut by 4 bases, the J end by 1 base, with 5 bases between. The CDR3 loop reads CASSPRNTEAFF. CDR3 sequence (DNA): TGTGCCAGCAGCCCCCGGAACACTGAAGCTTTCTTT.

As concerns this clone: Its ends do not fully match the called genes, so a read error is possible. This rearrangement joins TRBV18 to TRBJ1-1, with D possibly matching TRBD1 (6 bases). The V gene's germline CDR1 is KGHSH and CDR2 LQKENI. The CDR3 has 15 residues. The CDR3 region is CASSPPQGLKTEAFF. CDR3 bases: TGTGCCAGCTCACCACCTCAGGGGTTGAAAACTGAAGCTTTCTTT.

The CDR3 is CASSLSSGGETQYF. CDR3 in DNA: TGTGCCAGCAGCTTATCCTCTGGGGGGGAGACCCAGTACTTC. J is TRBJ2-5 and V is TRBV7-9; perhaps TRBD2 as D (6 bases). The germline gives CDR1 SEHNR, CDR2 FQNEAQ (reference sequence). CDR3 length: 14 residues. V lost 2 bases to trimming and J lost 5 bases, with 12 bases between them.

This clone was seen more than once but under ten times. The chain has TRBV6-5 and TRBJ2-4; D is uncertain. The CDR3 contains 13 residues. Germline V gene data show CDR1 as MNHEY and CDR2 as SVGAGI. Trimming stripped 0 bases from V and 7 bases from J, with 7 bases between. DNA for the CDR3: TGTGCCAGCAGTTACTCCGGCCTGAACATTCAGTACTTC. This encodes CASSYSGLNIQYF.

The J gene is TRBJ1-2, the V gene TRBV6-5, with a weak D call TRBD1 (5 bases). V lost 4 bases to trimming and J lost 0 bases, with 9 bases between them. Germline values: CDR1 MNHEY, CDR2 SVGAGI. The length of the CDR3 is 14 residues. CDR3 coding DNA: TGTGCCAGCAGTTCCGACAGAGCTAACTATGGCTACACCTTC. It is translated as CASSSDRANYGYTF.

V is TRBV3-1 (or the pseudogene TRBV3-2) and J is TRBJ1-4, with 12 nucleotides matching TRBD1. CDR1 and CDR2 from the germline V gene are LGHDT and YNNKEL (reference sequence). The J segment lost 8 bases and the V segment lost 5 bases, leaving 6 bases of the junction unmatched. This CDR3 comprises 15 residues. The CDR3 reads CASSYSGTGGEKLFF. CDR3 bases: TGTGCCAGCAGCTACAGCGGGACAGGGGGCGAAAAACTGTTTTTT.

The rearrangement joins TRBV18 to TRBJ1-2; TRBD1 matches at 8 bases. The CDR3 spans 16 residues. The junction had 5 bases not matched to a gene; V was cut back by 0 bases and J by 2 bases. Per the germline V gene, CDR1 is KGHSH and CDR2 is LQKENI. CDR3 in amino acids: CASSPPRDRHNYGYTF. Written as DNA, the CDR3 is TGTGCCAGCTCACCACCGAGGGACAGGCACAACTATGGCTACACCTTC.

This chain joins TRBV3-1 (or the pseudogene TRBV3-2) and TRBJ2-1; D remains ambiguous. CDR3 length: 13 residues. Germline-derived CDR1 and CDR2 are LGHDT and YNNKEL (reference sequence). V lost 4 bases to trimming and J lost 1 base, with 5 bases between them. CDR3 sequence reads: CASSPASYNEQFF. The CDR3 DNA follows: TGTGCCAGCAGCCCGGCTTCCTACAATGAGCAGTTCTTC.

The DNA for the CDR3 is TGTGCCTGGAGTGCAGGGAAGGGGGCCCACGAGCAGTACTTC. It yields the protein CAWSAGKGAHEQYF. The genes are TRBV30 and TRBJ2-7; 7 bases fit TRBD1. Germline V gene data show CDR1 as GTSNPN and CDR2 as SVGIG (reference sequence). The CDR3 extends over 14 amino acids. The junction had 8 bases not matched to a gene; V was cut back by 1 base and J by 5 bases.

The chain uses TRBV14 and TRBJ2-1; the D gene is possibly TRBD2 (5 bases). V dropped 0 bases and J dropped 9 bases, with 9 bases sitting between them. Germline assignment: CDR1 SGHDN and CDR2 FVKESK. The CDR3 spans 13 residues. In nucleotides, the CDR3 is TGTGCCAGCAGCCAAGAGGGGAGAGGTGAGCAGTTCTTC. It encodes CASSQEGRGEQFF.

V usage is TRBV5-1 and J usage is TRBJ2-7, with 11 bases aligning to TRBD1. The CDR3 contains 16 residues. J gave up 3 bases and V 2 bases, and 7 bases lay outside the gene matches. Germline V gene data show CDR1 as SGHRS and CDR2 as YFSETQ. CDR3 protein: CASSFDSGTGGYEQYF. The CDR3 DNA reads as TGCGCCAGCAGCTTTGATTCCGGGACAGGGGGCTACGAGCAGTACTTC.

The gene calls are TRBV21-1 and TRBJ2-1. TRBV21-1 is labeled a pseudogene. This CDR3 contains 15 residues. This CDR3 is CASPSTLHFYNEQFF. In nucleotides, the CDR3 is TGTGCCAGCCCCTCTACACTTCACTTCTACAATGAGCAGTTCTTC.

In its sample, this clone was seen a few times. The chain has TRBV12-3 or TRBV12-4 and TRBJ1-6, with no clear D. Trimming took 5 bases from V and 6 from J, leaving 8 bases between them. This CDR3 is built from 13 residues. In nucleotides, the CDR3 is TGTGCCAGCAGTCCCTTTCCTAATTCACCCCTCCACTTT. It encodes CASSPFPNSPLHF.

V gene TRBV9 combines with J gene TRBJ2-1; D possibly corresponds to TRBD2 (5 bases). The V and J ends lost 6 bases and 0 bases respectively, with 16 bases between them. The CDR3 runs to 16 residues. Per germline, CDR1 SGDLS and CDR2 YYNGEE. CDR3 DNA sequence: TGTGCCAGCACCCTAGGGCAAGCGGTCTCCTACAATGAGCAGTTCTTC. This encodes CASTLGQAVSYNEQFF.

This chain links TRBV7-3 with TRBJ2-3; 8 bases are a match to TRBD2. Germline V gene sequence: CDR1 SGHTA, CDR2 FQGTGA. The J segment lost 0 bases and the V segment lost 2 bases, leaving 7 bases of the junction unmatched. This CDR3 comprises 17 residues. In DNA, the CDR3 is TGTGCCAGCAGCTTAGGTCCTAGCGGGCTAAGCACAGATACGCAGTATTTT. Residues: CASSLGPSGLSTDTQYF.